This record covers a single T cell receptor (beta chain). CDR3 length equals 14 residues. V was trimmed by 1 base and J by 4 bases, leaving 13 bases between them. Germline-derived CDR1 and CDR2 are SQVTM and ANQGSEA. TCRdb's table, derived via immunoSEQ multiplex PCR, lists solely in-frame clones and lacks some. The sample has hundreds of thousands of clones, about 85% seen once; the top ten hold roughly 13%. The data derive from a study of shared clonotypes between healthy human individuals. V gene TRBV29-1 combines with J gene TRBJ2-5, with unresolved D. Material for sequencing was PBMCs. The sequence was obtained from a woman aged 40-49 years in good health. Some clones in this sample may be carry-over from other donors' samples. CDR3 in DNA: TGCAGCGTTGAAGGGGTGCAGGCCGGAGAGACCCAGTACTTC. Translating gives CSVEGVQAGETQYF.